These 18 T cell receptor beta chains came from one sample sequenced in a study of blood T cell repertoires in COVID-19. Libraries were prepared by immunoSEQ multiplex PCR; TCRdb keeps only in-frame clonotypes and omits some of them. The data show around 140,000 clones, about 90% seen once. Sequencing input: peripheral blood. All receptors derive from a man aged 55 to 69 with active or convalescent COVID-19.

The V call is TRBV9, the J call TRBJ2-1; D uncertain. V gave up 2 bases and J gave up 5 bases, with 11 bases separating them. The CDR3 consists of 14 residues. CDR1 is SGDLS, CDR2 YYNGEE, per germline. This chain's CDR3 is CASSVGSSNNEQFF. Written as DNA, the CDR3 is TGTGCCAGCAGCGTCGGTAGCTCTAACAATGAGCAGTTCTTC.

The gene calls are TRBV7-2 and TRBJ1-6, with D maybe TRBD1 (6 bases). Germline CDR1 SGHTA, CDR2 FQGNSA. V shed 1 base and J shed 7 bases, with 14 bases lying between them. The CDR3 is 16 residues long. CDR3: CASSLGFAQGNSPLHF. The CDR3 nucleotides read TGTGCCAGCAGCTTAGGCTTCGCGCAGGGGAATTCACCCCTCCACTTT.

DNA of the CDR3: TGTGCCAGCTCACCAACTAGCGGTGCGAATGGTAGGGAGCAGTACTTC. It yields the protein CASSPTSGANGREQYF. The chain joins TRBV18 to TRBJ2-7; 8 bases are shared with TRBD2. The CDR3 loop spans 16 amino acids. Germline loops: CDR1 KGHSH, CDR2 LQKENI. The ends lost 2 bases at V and 7 bases at J; junction bases unmatched: 13.

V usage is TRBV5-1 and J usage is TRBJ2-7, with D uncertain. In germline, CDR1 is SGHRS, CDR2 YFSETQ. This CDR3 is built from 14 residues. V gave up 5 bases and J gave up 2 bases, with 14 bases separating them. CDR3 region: CASSSDFSPYEQYF. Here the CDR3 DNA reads TGCGCCAGCAGTTCCGACTTCAGCCCCTACGAGCAGTACTTC.

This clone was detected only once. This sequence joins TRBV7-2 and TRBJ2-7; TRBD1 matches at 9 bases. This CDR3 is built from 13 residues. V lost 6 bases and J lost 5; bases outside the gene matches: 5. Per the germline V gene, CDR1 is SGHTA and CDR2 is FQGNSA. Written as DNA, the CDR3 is TGTGCCAGCAGTCCGGACAGGGGCGACGAGCAGTACTTC. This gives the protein CASSPDRGDEQYF.

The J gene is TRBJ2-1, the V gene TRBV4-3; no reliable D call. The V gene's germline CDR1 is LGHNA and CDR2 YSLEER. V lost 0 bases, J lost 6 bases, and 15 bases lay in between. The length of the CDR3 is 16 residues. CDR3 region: CASSQDYAGAPNEQFF. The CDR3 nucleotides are TGCGCCAGCAGCCAAGATTACGCCGGAGCCCCCAATGAGCAGTTCTTC.

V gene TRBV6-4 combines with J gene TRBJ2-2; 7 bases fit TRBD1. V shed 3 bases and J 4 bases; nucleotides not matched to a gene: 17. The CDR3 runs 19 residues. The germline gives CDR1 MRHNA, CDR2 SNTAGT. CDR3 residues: CASSESGTDQLWGTGELFF. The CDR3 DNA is TGTGCCAGCAGTGAATCCGGGACAGACCAATTATGGGGCACCGGGGAGCTGTTTTTT.

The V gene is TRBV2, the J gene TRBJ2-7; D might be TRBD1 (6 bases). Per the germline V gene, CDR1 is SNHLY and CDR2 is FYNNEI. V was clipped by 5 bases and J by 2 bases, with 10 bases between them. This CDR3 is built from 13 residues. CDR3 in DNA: TGTGCCAGCAGTACAGGGTGGGCCTACGAGCAGTACTTC. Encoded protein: CASSTGWAYEQYF.

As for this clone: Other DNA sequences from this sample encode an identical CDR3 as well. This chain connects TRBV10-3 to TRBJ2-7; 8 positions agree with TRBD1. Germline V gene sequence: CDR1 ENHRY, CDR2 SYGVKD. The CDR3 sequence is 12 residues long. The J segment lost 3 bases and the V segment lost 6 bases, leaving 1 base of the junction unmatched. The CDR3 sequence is CAISGQGYEQYF. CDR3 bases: TGTGCCATCAGCGGACAGGGCTACGAGCAGTACTTC.

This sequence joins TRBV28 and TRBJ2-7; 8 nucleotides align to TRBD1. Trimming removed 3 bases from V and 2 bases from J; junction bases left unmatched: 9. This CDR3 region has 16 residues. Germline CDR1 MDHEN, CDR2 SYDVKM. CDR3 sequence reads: CASSFFRDRRTYEQYF. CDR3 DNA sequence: TGTGCCAGCAGTTTCTTCCGGGACAGGCGTACCTACGAGCAGTACTTC.

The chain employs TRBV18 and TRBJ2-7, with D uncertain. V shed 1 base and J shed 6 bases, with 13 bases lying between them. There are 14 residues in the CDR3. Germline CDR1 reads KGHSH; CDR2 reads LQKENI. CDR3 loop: CASSPLPRYSEQYF. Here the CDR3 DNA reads TGTGCCAGCTCACCACTGCCTAGATATTCCGAGCAGTACTTC.

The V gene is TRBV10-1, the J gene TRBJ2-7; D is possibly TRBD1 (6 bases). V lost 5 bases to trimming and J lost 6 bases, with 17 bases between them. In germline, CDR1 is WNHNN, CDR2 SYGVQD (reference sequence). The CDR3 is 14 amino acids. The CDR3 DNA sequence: TGCGCCAGCAGTATACAGGGTTACGGGATCGAGCAGTACTTC. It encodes CASSIQGYGIEQYF.

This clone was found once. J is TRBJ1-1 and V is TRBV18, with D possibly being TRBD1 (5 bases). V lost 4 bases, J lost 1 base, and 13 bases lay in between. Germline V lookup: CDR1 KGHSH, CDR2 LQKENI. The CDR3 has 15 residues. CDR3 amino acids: CASSQGKGSNTEAFF. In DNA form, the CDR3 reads TGTGCCAGCTCACAGGGGAAGGGATCGAACACTGAAGCTTTCTTT.

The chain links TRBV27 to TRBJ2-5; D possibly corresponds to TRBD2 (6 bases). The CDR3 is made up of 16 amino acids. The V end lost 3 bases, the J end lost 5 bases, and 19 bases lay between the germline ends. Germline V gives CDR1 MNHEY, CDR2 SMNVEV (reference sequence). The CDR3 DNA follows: TGTGCCAGCAGTTTTCTCGTGAGCGGTGGGGGGGAGACCCAGTACTTC. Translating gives CASSFLVSGGGETQYF.

The CDR3 region is CASSPGLAGGNYNEQFF. DNA for the CDR3: TGTGCCAGCAGCCCGGGACTAGCGGGAGGGAACTACAATGAGCAGTTCTTC. The chain combines TRBV4-2 with TRBJ2-1; 16 bases align to TRBD2. V was clipped by 4 bases and J by 3 bases; unmatched bases: 3. The V gene's germline CDR1 is LGHNA and CDR2 YNFKEQ. The CDR3 is made up of 17 amino acids.

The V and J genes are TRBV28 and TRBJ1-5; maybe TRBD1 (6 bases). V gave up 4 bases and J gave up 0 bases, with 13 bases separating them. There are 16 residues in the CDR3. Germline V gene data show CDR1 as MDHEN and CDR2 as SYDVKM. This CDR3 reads CASSSWTAYSNQPQHF. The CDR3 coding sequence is TGTGCCAGCAGTTCTTGGACAGCATATAGCAATCAGCCCCAGCATTTT.

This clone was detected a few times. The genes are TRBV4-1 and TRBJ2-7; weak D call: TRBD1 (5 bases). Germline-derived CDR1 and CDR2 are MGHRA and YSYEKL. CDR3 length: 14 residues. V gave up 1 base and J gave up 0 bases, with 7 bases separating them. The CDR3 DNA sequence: TGCGCCAGCAGCCAAGGACAGAGCTCCTACGAGCAGTACTTC. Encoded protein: CASSQGQSSYEQYF.

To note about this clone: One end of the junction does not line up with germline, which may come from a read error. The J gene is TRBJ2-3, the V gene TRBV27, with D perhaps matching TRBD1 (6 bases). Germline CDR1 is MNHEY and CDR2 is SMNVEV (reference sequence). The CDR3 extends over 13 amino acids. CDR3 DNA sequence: TGTGCCAGCAGCGCACAGGGTACAGCTACGCAGTATTTT. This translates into CASSAQGTATQYF.